Listed here are 10 T cell receptor beta chains from one sample, sequenced in a study of identical twins. TCRdb called the 5' RACE reads again in MiXCR, with one record for every CDR3 protein. The sample holds about 470,000 distinct CDR3 sequences, 24% seen once. These data were also filed under a second study, of T cells expressing NK-cell markers.

Input material: CD4+ T cells sorted from blood. Receptors were obtained from a woman aged 18-29 years in good health.

This clonotype showed up just a few times. The chain links TRBV20-1 to TRBJ2-7; D ambiguous. The CDR3 extends over 14 amino acids. V was pared by 1 base and J by 9 bases, with 19 bases between. CDR1 DFQATT and CDR2 SNEGSKA come from the germline V gene (reference sequence). The CDR3 DNA reads TGCAGTGCTAGAGCCGGGCCCCCCTTTTCGGGGCAGTACTTC. It specifies CSARAGPPFSGQYF.

The J gene is TRBJ1-1, the V gene TRBV9; TRBD1 is a possible D gene (5 bases). The ends were cut back, 0 bases at V and 6 bases at J, with 12 bases in the middle. Per germline, CDR1 SGDLS and CDR2 YYNGEE. The CDR3 has 14 amino acids. This CDR3 reads CASSVEWRGAEAFF. The CDR3 bases are TGTGCCAGCAGCGTAGAGTGGCGGGGCGCTGAAGCTTTCTTT.

The rearrangement links TRBV4-3 to TRBJ1-4; D gene ambiguous. The CDR3 is 15 amino acids. Germline-derived CDR1 and CDR2 are LGHNA and YSLEER. V gave up 2 bases and J gave up 4 bases, with 11 bases separating them. The CDR3 region has the DNA TGCGCCAGCAGCCAAAGGTTGGCCCATAATGAAAAACTGTTTTTT. Translated, it gives CASSQRLAHNEKLFF.

V usage is TRBV6-2 or TRBV6-3 and J usage is TRBJ2-1; D perhaps matches TRBD2 (5 bases). Germline V CDR1 and CDR2: MNHEY, SVGEGT. This CDR3 comprises 20 residues. Trimming pared 0 bases from V and 4 bases from J, leaving 25 bases between. The CDR3 spells CASSYSPPTRTAGLYNEQFF. In DNA, the CDR3 is TGTGCCAGCAGTTACTCGCCGCCAACTAGAACAGCAGGACTGTACAATGAGCAGTTCTTC.

This chain links TRBV12-3 or TRBV12-4 with TRBJ2-5; D is possibly TRBD2 (5 bases). Trimming cost V 7 bases and J 4 bases, with 19 bases left between them. This CDR3 contains 15 residues. The CDR3 here is CASTPSRTLIETQYF. The CDR3 bases are TGTGCCAGCACGCCCTCCCGGACTCTAATAGAGACCCAGTACTTC.

This clonotype came up many times. The chain combines TRBV5-1 with TRBJ2-3; possible D gene TRBD1, 5 bases. Germline CDR1 and CDR2: SGHRS and YFSETQ. With 2 bases removed from V and 2 bases from J, the gap between germline ends came to 9 bases. This CDR3 region has 14 residues. The CDR3 sequence is CASSFSGATDTQYF. The CDR3 coding sequence is TGCGCCAGCAGCTTTTCTGGGGCCACAGATACGCAGTATTTT.

This clonotype turned up a few times. The rearrangement joins TRBV28 to TRBJ2-3; 8 bases agree with TRBD2. The V segment lost 3 bases and the J segment 2 bases; nucleotides outside the gene matches: 4. CDR1 is MDHEN, CDR2 SYDVKM, per germline. This CDR3 has 15 residues. The CDR3 loop is CASSLLAGTTDTQYF. DNA of the CDR3: TGTGCCAGCAGTTTGCTAGCGGGCACCACAGATACGCAGTATTTT.

This clonotype turned up a few times. The chain links TRBV7-2 to TRBJ2-1; D is undetermined. This CDR3 is 15 amino acids long. The V and J ends lost 4 bases and 2 bases respectively, with 12 bases between them. CDR1 is SGHTA, CDR2 FQGNSA, per germline. CDR3 region: CASSYTPATYNEQFF. The CDR3 region has the DNA TGTGCCAGCAGCTACACTCCTGCTACCTACAATGAGCAGTTCTTC.

V gene TRBV7-9 combines with J gene TRBJ2-7; D unclear. Per germline, CDR1 SEHNR and CDR2 FQNEAQ (reference sequence). This CDR3 has 13 residues. V was pared by 0 bases and J by 9 bases, with 12 bases between. The chain's CDR3 is CASSLASASGQYF. CDR3 DNA: TGTGCCAGCAGCTTAGCTTCTGCGTCGGGGCAGTACTTC.

The sample holds a few counts of this clonotype. This rearrangement joins TRBV20-1 to TRBJ2-7; D is ambiguous. V was shortened by 3 bases and J by 1 base, with 10 bases between the two germline ends. The CDR3 is 13 residues long. Germline loops: CDR1 DFQATT, CDR2 SNEGSKA (reference sequence). CDR3 DNA: TGCAGTGCTAGGGGTTACCAATCCTACGAGCAGTACTTC. Protein product: CSARGYQSYEQYF.